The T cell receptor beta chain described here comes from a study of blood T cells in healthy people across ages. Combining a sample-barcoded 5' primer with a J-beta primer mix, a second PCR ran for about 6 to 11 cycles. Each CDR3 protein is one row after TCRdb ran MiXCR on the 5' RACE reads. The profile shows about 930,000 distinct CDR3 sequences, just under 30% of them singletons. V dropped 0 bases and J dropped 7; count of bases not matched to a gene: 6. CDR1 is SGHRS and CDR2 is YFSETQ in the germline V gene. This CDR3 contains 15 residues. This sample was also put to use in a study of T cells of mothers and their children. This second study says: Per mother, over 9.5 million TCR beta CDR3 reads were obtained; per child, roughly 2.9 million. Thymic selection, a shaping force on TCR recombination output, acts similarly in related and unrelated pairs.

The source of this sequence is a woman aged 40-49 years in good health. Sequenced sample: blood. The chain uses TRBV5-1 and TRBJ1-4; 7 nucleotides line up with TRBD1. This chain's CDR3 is CASSLEGTAVEKLFF. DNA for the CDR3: TGCGCCAGCAGCTTGGAAGGGACAGCGGTTGAAAAACTGTTTTTT.